The subject of this entry is one T cell receptor beta chain. This clonotype has more than one count but fewer than ten. The antigen it recognizes is unknown. Base qualities are not provided; no much larger clone lies one nucleotide away. The TCR beta CDR3 regions were amplified from the RNA transcripts. A first-round RT-PCR of the TCR CDR3 used the HTBI primer set with the Qiagen OneStep RT-PCR kit. A second multiplex PCR round built the libraries, followed by size selection and purification. Libraries were sequenced paired-end with 100 bp reads on an Illumina HiSeq2000. The authors' analysis ran thus. Raw data were processed with SOAPnuke, discarding reads with adapters, uncalled bases, mean Phred below 15, or no exact constant-primer or identifier match. High-quality paired reads were merged with COPE v1.2.5, and unique nucleotide sequences were defined as clonotypes. MiTCR v1.1 was used to align the clonotypes against IMGT TRBV, TRBD and TRBJ reference segments. The analysis was restricted to V-J combinations with a frequency above 0.0001, which together covered 99% to 99.2% of the repertoires. A TCS score was defined as the ratio between F50 (clonal expansion) and ExV (chaos), using BLOSUM62-based TCRdist between CDR3 peptides within each V-J. Welch's t-statistics and random forest reduced roughly 540 V-J features to 10 to 15, which were used in a naive Bayes classifier (R e1071). The public sequencing data were trimmed at Q25 with fastp and processed into clonotypes with MiXCR by TCRdb, which kept only in-frame beta chains. Each record represents a unique CDR3 protein, reported with the most common genes and DNA among its rows. The V and J calls and clone size are TCRdb's, not the authors'. Within this sample are approximately 710,000 distinct CDR3 sequences, with around 15% of them counted one time only. The ten largest clones represent around 16% of the sample.

Stable Graves' hyperthyroidism was defined as no progression to ophthalmopathy during 18 months of follow-up. Hyperthyroidism patients were aged 18 to 65 years and newly diagnosed, with disease duration of less than 2 months. Exclusion was applied to patients with uncontrolled infections, other autoimmune diseases, pregnancy or lactation. Diagnoses were based on clinical symptoms, serum thyroxine and TRAb, thyroid ultrasound and orbital computed tomography. Ficoll-Paque density gradient centrifugation was used to isolate PBMCs from 10 ml of fresh peripheral blood. Total RNA was extracted using Trizol reagent, and RNA quality was assessed on an Agilent 2100 Bioanalyzer. The data are from a study of T cells in Graves' hyperthyroidism and ophthalmopathy (dated by TCRdb to about 2019). About the full investigation: Peripheral blood was sampled at the time of initial diagnosis, prior to any treatment. To identify TCR V-J signatures that set the groups apart, the researchers used a discovery cohort of 100 patients, made up of around 40 with Graves' ophthalmopathy and 57 with stable Graves' hyperthyroidism. Whether ophthalmopathy could be predicted prospectively was tested in an independent validation cohort made up of approximately 19 hyperthyroidism patients plus 17 patients who later progressed to ophthalmopathy. After blood sampling, hyperthyroidism patients were treated with methimazole at a starting dose of 30 mg daily, and ophthalmopathy patients were treated with high-dose intravenous methylprednisolone. The 100 discovery patients were divided at random into training and test sets in a 7:3 ratio. The paper describes TCR Vbeta CDR3 sequencing of about 140 peripheral blood samples, made up of 43 ophthalmopathy patients, 70 to 80 hyperthyroidism patients and some 17 progressor patients. In addition, the study compared T-cell repertoires in thyroid tissue and in blood from a handful of Graves' hyperthyroidism patients.

Broader findings and caveats from the paper: No statistical method was used to set the sample size in advance, and investigators knew the group allocation. In cross-validation, a model built on a 13 V-J signature told ophthalmopathy apart from stable hyperthyroidism with roughly 87% sensitivity and roughly 82% specificity, and in testing the same model reached 80%/75%. Blood samples also contained most of the expanded thyroid clonotypes (frequency above 0.001), which suggests that blood repertoires may reflect thyroid immune responses. In validation, the model predicted progression to ophthalmopathy a median of approximately 6.3 months before onset, with roughly 71% sensitivity and nearly 75% specificity.

From the cysteine up to the phenylalanine, the CDR3 has a length of 19 residues. The only DNA kept is the CDR3, 57 bases in frame from the first base. Sequences SGHDN (CDR1) and FVKESK (CDR2) are obtained from the germline V gene. V gives up 0 bases and J gives up 7 bases, and the segment between their germline ends measures 25 bases. The source of this sequence is a man aged 50 to 59 with Graves' hyperthyroidism. Material for sequencing was blood. The chain is encoded by TRBV14 joined to TRBJ2-1; a tentative D match to TRBD2 spans 5 bases. For the CDR3, the sequence is CASSQDSAHTAWTGNEQFF. The DNA reads as follows: TGTGCCAGCAGCCAAGATTCAGCACATACTGCCTGGACTGGGAATGAGCAGTTCTTC.